Following are 27 T cell receptor beta chains from one sample sequenced in a study of blood T cell repertoires in COVID-19. Data came from immunoSEQ multiplex PCR; TCRdb stores just in-frame clones and leaves some out. Here the sample spans some 70,000 clones, 85% being singletons. The material sequenced was peripheral blood. The receptors derive from a man aged 80 or over with acute or convalescent COVID-19.

This chain uses TRBV11-3 with TRBJ1-1; D not certain. The length of the CDR3 is 15 residues. Germline assignment: CDR1 SGHNT and CDR2 YENEEA. Trimming stripped 1 base from V and 1 base from J, with 10 bases between. The CDR3 DNA sequence: TGTGCCAGCAGCTTAGTAAAGGCGGGGAACACTGAAGCTTTCTTT. It is translated as CASSLVKAGNTEAFF. Full variable domain (rest looked up from reference TRBV11-3 and TRBJ1-1): EAGVVQSPRYKIIEKKQPVAFWCNPISGHNTLYWYLQNLGQGPELLIRYENEEAVDDSQLPKDRFSAERLKGVDSTLKIQPAELGDSAVYLCASSLVKAGNTEAFFGQGTRLTVV.

CDR3 nucleotides: TGTGCCAGCAGGGTCCAAGACAGCGCCGTTCAGCCCCAGCATTTT. Amino acid sequence: CASRVQDSAVQPQHF. This sequence joins TRBV6-5 and TRBJ1-5; possibly TRBD1 for D (5 bases). The CDR3 consists of 15 residues. Trimming removed 6 bases at V and 6 bases at J, with 18 bases between. CDR1 is MNHEY and CDR2 is SVGAGI in the germline V gene.

The chain carries TRBV10-3 and TRBJ2-7, with 8 bases that match TRBD2. CDR3 length: 16 residues. The germline CDR1 and CDR2 sequences are ENHRY and SYGVKD. Losses at the gene ends were 2 bases for V and 3 bases for J; bases not matched to a gene: 9. For the CDR3, the DNA is TGTGCCATCAGTGAGGACGCCGGGACTAGTAGCTACGAGCAGTACTTC. It encodes CAISEDAGTSSYEQYF.

The CDR3 loop reads CASSARQGTLGAFF. CDR3 nucleotides: TGTGCCAGCAGCGCCCGACAGGGTACCCTAGGAGCTTTCTTT. This chain connects TRBV9 to TRBJ1-1, with 7 bases fitting TRBD1. J gave up 10 bases and V 3 bases, and 12 bases lay outside the gene matches. The CDR3 contains 14 residues. Germline V CDR1 and CDR2: SGDLS, YYNGEE.

This chain uses TRBV15 with TRBJ1-5, with a possible D match to TRBD1 (6 bases). CDR3 size: 15 residues. Germline V lookup: CDR1 LNHNV, CDR2 YYDKDF (reference sequence). Trimming cost V 1 base and J 8 bases, with 15 bases left between them. The chain's CDR3 is CATSRAQGLREPQHF. CDR3 bases: TGTGCCACCAGCAGAGCCCAGGGGTTGAGAGAGCCCCAGCATTTT.

J is TRBJ1-5 and V is TRBV19; D might be TRBD1 (6 bases). The V gene lost 5 bases and the J gene lost 4 bases, with 15 bases spanning the gap. Germline V CDR1 and CDR2: LNHDA, SQIVND (reference sequence). This CDR3 is built from 15 residues. The CDR3 DNA sequence: TGTGCCAGTAGTTGGCAAGGACAGATGAATCAGCCCCAGCATTTT. Amino acid sequence: CASSWQGQMNQPQHF.

V gene TRBV3-1 (or the pseudogene TRBV3-2) combines with J gene TRBJ1-1, with TRBD1 identical over 7 bases. The CDR3 has 15 residues. J gave up 3 bases and V 4 bases, and 8 bases lay outside the gene matches. In germline, CDR1 is LGHDT, CDR2 YNNKEL (reference sequence). Here the CDR3 reads CASSPHRGEDTEAFF. CDR3 nucleotide sequence: TGTGCCAGCAGCCCACACAGGGGAGAGGACACTGAAGCTTTCTTT.

This chain links TRBV11-3 with TRBJ1-2; 8 bases fit TRBD1. J gave up 8 bases and V 5 bases, and 7 bases lay outside the gene matches. This CDR3 has 13 residues. CDR1 is SGHNT and CDR2 is YENEEA in the germline V gene. CDR3 loop: CASSAIQGEGYTF. CDR3 bases: TGTGCCAGCAGCGCAATACAGGGGGAAGGCTACACCTTC.

The chain recombines TRBV7-2 with TRBJ2-3; D uncertain. The CDR3 runs 14 residues. The germline V gene has CDR1 SGHTA and CDR2 FQGNSA. V was shortened by 7 bases and J by 2 bases, with 13 bases between the two germline ends. The CDR3 nucleotides read TGTGCCAGCAACTATGGCGGATTCACAGATACGCAGTATTTT. Translating it yields CASNYGGFTDTQYF.

The chain has TRBV5-1 and TRBJ2-1, with a weak D call TRBD2 (6 bases). In germline, CDR1 is SGHRS, CDR2 YFSETQ. V shed 5 bases and J shed 10 bases, with 16 bases lying between them. The CDR3 is 13 residues long. The CDR3 sequence is CASRVEPGGEQFF. CDR3 sequence (DNA): TGCGCCAGCAGGGTCGAGCCCGGAGGGGAGCAGTTCTTC.

This clone was detected a few times. This chain links TRBV6-4 with TRBJ2-1, with TRBD2 matching 12 bases. Trimming at V came to 7 bases and at J to 6 bases, leaving 10 bases not matched to a gene. The germline V gene encodes CDR1 MRHNA and CDR2 SNTAGT. The CDR3 extends over 16 amino acids. CDR3 nucleotides: TGTGCCAGCATGCCCAGACTAGCGGGAGCAGGCAATGAGCAGTTCTTC. It is translated as CASMPRLAGAGNEQFF.

The chain has TRBV6-6 and TRBJ1-1; 9 bases map to TRBD1. V lost 11 bases to trimming and J lost 9 bases; unmatched junction nucleotides: 13. Germline V gene data show CDR1 as MNHNY and CDR2 as SVGAGI (reference sequence). The CDR3 totals 13 residues. In nucleotides, the CDR3 is TGTGCCGGGTGCTCCGGGACAGGGCGTCAAGCTTTCTTT. This encodes CAGCSGTGRQAFF.

This clone appeared a single time. The rearrangement uses TRBV7-2 and TRBJ2-5; tentative D call: TRBD2 (5 bases). Trimming left V 5 bases short and J 5 bases short, with 15 bases between. Germline V gives CDR1 SGHTA, CDR2 FQGNSA. The CDR3 is made up of 14 amino acids. CDR3 bases: TGTGCCAGCAGCCCGAGTCCCCAGCGGGAGACCCAGTACTTC. Translation gives CASSPSPQRETQYF. Using reference TRBV7-2 and TRBJ2-5 for the parts outside the CDR3, the full variable domain is GAGVSQSPSNKVTEKGKDVELRCDPISGHTALYWYRQSLGQGLEFLIYFQGNSAPDKSGLPSDRFSAERTGGSVSTLTIQRTQQEDSAVYLCASSPSPQRETQYFGPGTRLLVL.

In its sample, this clone was seen once. The chain has TRBV11-3 and TRBJ1-2; a possible D gene is TRBD1 (5 bases). The CDR3 is 15 amino acids. With 5 bases removed from V and 5 bases from J, the gap between germline ends came to 18 bases. Germline-derived CDR1 and CDR2 are SGHNT and YENEEA. CDR3 nucleotide sequence: TGTGCCAGCAGCGGGGGGGGTCCATCACCTTATGGCTACACCTTC. Translation: CASSGGGPSPYGYTF.

This clone occurred a few times. V gene TRBV29-1 combines with J gene TRBJ1-1; 7 bases align to TRBD1. The germline gives CDR1 SQVTM, CDR2 ANQGSEA. V gave up 5 bases and J gave up 1 base; unmatched junction bases: 1. The CDR3 has 12 residues. This CDR3 reads CSVRQGNTEAFF. For the CDR3, the DNA is TGCAGCGTTAGACAGGGGAACACTGAAGCTTTCTTT.

The chain has TRBV11-2 and TRBJ1-2; 10 nucleotides line up with TRBD1. From germline, CDR1 is SGHAT and CDR2 FQNNGV. After removal of 5 bases from V and 5 bases from J, the junction contained 8 bases not matched to a gene. The length of the CDR3 is 15 residues. The CDR3 region has the DNA TGTGCCAGCAGCCCCCAACCGGGACAGGGGTATGGCTACACCTTC. This codes for CASSPQPGQGYGYTF.

There are a few counts of this clone. This rearrangement joins TRBV4-3 to TRBJ2-2; tentative D call: TRBD2 (6 bases). CDR1 and CDR2 from the germline V gene are LGHNA and YSLEER. This CDR3 comprises 16 residues. Trimming removed 4 bases at V and 0 bases at J, with 12 bases between. CDR3 sequence (DNA): TGCGCCAGCAGCCTTAGCGGTAACGCGAACACCGGGGAGCTGTTTTTT. This codes for CASSLSGNANTGELFF.

The chain couples TRBV11-2 to TRBJ1-5; D uncertain. CDR1 is SGHAT, CDR2 FQNNGV, per germline. The CDR3 length is 13 residues. Trimming took 1 base from V and 6 from J, leaving 7 bases between them. The CDR3 bases are TGTGCCAGCAGCTTAGGGGAGGTTCAGCCCCAGCATTTT. This gives the protein CASSLGEVQPQHF.

V usage is TRBV5-1 and J usage is TRBJ2-2; TRBD2 agrees at 12 bases. The V gene end was trimmed by 3 bases and the J gene end by 5 bases; junction bases not matched to a gene: 2. The germline gives CDR1 SGHRS, CDR2 YFSETQ. This CDR3 is built from 15 residues. This CDR3 is CASSSGTSGTGELFF. Written as DNA, the CDR3 is TGCGCCAGCAGCTCAGGGACTAGCGGGACCGGGGAGCTGTTTTTT. The full variable domain, its missing parts supplied by reference TRBV5-1 and TRBJ2-2, is KAGVTQTPRYLIKTRGQQVTLSCSPISGHRSVSWYQQTPGQGLQFLFEYFSETQRNKGNFPGRFSGRQFSNSRSEMNVSTLELGDSALYLCASSSGTSGTGELFFGEGSRLTVL.

CDR3 in DNA: TGTGCCAGCAATCAGGGCATCTCTGGGGCCAACGTCCTGACTTTC. Protein: CASNQGISGANVLTF. The V and J genes are TRBV11-3 and TRBJ2-6; D might be TRBD1 (5 bases). The CDR3 covers 15 residues. Between the trimmed V and J ends, which lost 7 bases and 0 bases, there was a span of 10 bases. Germline CDR1 is SGHNT and CDR2 is YENEEA.

V gene TRBV6-1 combines with J gene TRBJ2-2; 7 bases are shared with TRBD1. In germline, CDR1 is MNHNS, CDR2 SASEGT. The CDR3 contains 13 residues. J was trimmed by 6 bases and V by 5 bases; bases with no gene match: 3. The CDR3: CASSQDRAGELFF. The CDR3 nucleotides read TGTGCCAGCAGTCAAGACAGGGCCGGGGAGCTGTTTTTT.

This clone was observed once. The chain recombines TRBV19 with TRBJ1-5; possible D gene TRBD1, 5 bases. The CDR3 runs 16 residues. The germline V gene has CDR1 LNHDA and CDR2 SQIVND (reference sequence). V lost 3 bases to trimming and J lost 1 base, with 13 bases between them. The CDR3 nucleotides are TGTGCCAGTAGTATTCCCCCGTGGGGCAGCAATCAGCCCCAGCATTTT. It is translated as CASSIPPWGSNQPQHF.

The chain joins TRBV30 to TRBJ2-2, with 7 nucleotides matching TRBD2. V shed 4 bases and J 3 bases; nucleotides not matched to a gene: 8. The CDR3 is 15 amino acids. From germline, CDR1 is GTSNPN and CDR2 SVGIG (reference sequence). This CDR3 is CAWKIAGTYTGELFF. The CDR3 DNA reads TGTGCCTGGAAAATAGCGGGCACGTACACCGGGGAGCTGTTTTTT.

About this clone itself: Other DNA sequences of this sample code for an identical CDR3. The V and J genes are TRBV7-8 and TRBJ2-3; 10 positions match TRBD1. Per germline, CDR1 SGHVS and CDR2 FQNEAQ. The CDR3 is made up of 16 amino acids. After removal of 5 bases from V and 3 bases from J, the junction contained 8 bases not matched to a gene. CDR3 nucleotide sequence: TGTGCCAGCAGCCCCCGGGACAGGGGAGGGACAGATACGCAGTATTTT. Translating gives CASSPRDRGGTDTQYF.

CDR3 sequence: CASSQVLAVSSYEQYF. The CDR3 DNA sequence: TGCGCCAGCAGCCAAGTACTAGCGGTTAGCTCCTACGAGCAGTACTTC. The chain combines TRBV4-1 with TRBJ2-7, with TRBD2 matching over 8 bases. CDR1 and CDR2 from the germline V gene are MGHRA and YSYEKL. The CDR3 is 16 amino acids. The trim removed 1 base at V and 0 bases at J, leaving 5 bases unmatched.

J is TRBJ2-3 and V is TRBV7-9; TRBD1 agrees at 10 bases. Germline V gene lookup returns CDR1 SEHNR and CDR2 FQNEAQ (reference sequence). The CDR3 contains 16 residues. V dropped 5 bases and J dropped 6; count of bases not matched to a gene: 11. The CDR3 DNA follows: TGTGCCAGCAGCCCGACCGGGACAGGGGCCATGGATACGCAGTATTTT. It is translated as CASSPTGTGAMDTQYF.

This chain connects TRBV7-2 to TRBJ2-7, with 7 bases fitting TRBD1. The CDR3 has 15 residues. The ends lost 0 bases at V and 0 bases at J; junction bases unmatched: 2. The germline gives CDR1 SGHTA, CDR2 FQGNSA. The CDR3 bases are TGTGCCAGCAGCTTAGCGTGGACAGGCTCCTACGAGCAGTACTTC. Encoded protein: CASSLAWTGSYEQYF.